This entry lists 32 T cell receptor beta chains sequenced from one sample in a study of blood T cell repertoires in COVID-19. Only in-frame clones appear in the TCRdb table, and some are missing; sequencing was by immunoSEQ multiplex PCR. The sample shows hundreds of thousands of clones, approximately 87% of them seen only once. Sequencing used PBMCs or T cells enriched from blood (not recorded which). The receptors stem from a woman in her forties or fifties in a cohort exposed to, infected with or recovered from COVID-19 (not recorded which).

The rearrangement joins TRBV12-5 to TRBJ1-4, with 7 bases aligning to TRBD1. With V trimmed by 6 bases and J by 0 bases, 22 bases remained unmatched. The CDR3 totals 21 residues. The germline gives CDR1 LGHNT, CDR2 FRNRAP. The DNA of the CDR3 is TGTGCTAGTGGGCGTCCTTCCAGGGACAGAAACCAACTTGCAACTAATGAAAAACTGTTTTTT. It yields the protein CASGRPSRDRNQLATNEKLFF.

This clone was observed a handful of times. The chain joins TRBV6-2 or TRBV6-3 to TRBJ1-6; D remains unclear. This CDR3 is built from 14 residues. Trimming stripped 4 bases from V and 3 bases from J, with 7 bases between. Germline CDR1 MNHEY, CDR2 SVGEGT. Here the CDR3 reads CASSFVSYNSPLHF. In DNA, the CDR3 is TGTGCCAGCAGTTTTGTCAGCTATAATTCACCCCTCCACTTT.

The gene calls are TRBV13 and TRBJ2-7, with TRBD2 matching over 7 bases. J gave up 0 bases and V 6 bases, and 2 bases lay outside the gene matches. Germline V gives CDR1 PRHDT, CDR2 FYEKMQ (reference sequence). This CDR3 comprises 13 residues. The CDR3 sequence is CASRGGGSYEQYF. Here the CDR3 DNA reads TGTGCCAGCAGGGGCGGGGGCTCCTACGAGCAGTACTTC.

The genes are TRBV28 and TRBJ2-1; the D gene is possibly TRBD2 (6 bases). Germline V gene data show CDR1 as MDHEN and CDR2 as SYDVKM. With 8 bases removed from V and 0 bases from J, the gap between germline ends came to 8 bases. This CDR3 has 13 amino acids. This CDR3 reads CASRGASYNEQFF. CDR3 in DNA: TGTGCCAGCCGCGGGGCCTCCTACAATGAGCAGTTCTTC.

This clone was recorded a few times. This chain joins TRBV28 and TRBJ1-2; D is possibly TRBD1 (6 bases). Germline CDR1 reads MDHEN; CDR2 reads SYDVKM. The CDR3 covers 12 residues. Trimming removed 5 bases at V and 8 bases at J, with 12 bases between. CDR3: CASSPRTAGYTF. The CDR3 region has the DNA TGTGCCAGCAGTCCCCGGACAGCGGGCTACACCTTC.

In nucleotides, the CDR3 is TGTGCCAGCAGTGAAGTTCCTTATAGCGGGACGAACACCGGGGAGCTGTTTTTT. Its protein is CASSEVPYSGTNTGELFF. The chain couples TRBV6-1 to TRBJ2-2; 8 nucleotides agree with TRBD2. The ends lost 1 base at V and 0 bases at J; junction bases unmatched: 7. The germline CDR1 and CDR2 sequences are MNHNS and SASEGT. There are 18 residues in the CDR3.

The V gene is TRBV7-2, the J gene TRBJ1-2; TRBD1 matches 9 bases. Trimming cost V 6 bases and J 6 bases; bases outside gene matches: 8. Germline V gene data show CDR1 as SGHTA and CDR2 as FQGNSA. The CDR3 is made up of 14 amino acids. The CDR3 region has the DNA TGTGCCAGCAGGACGATGGGACAGGGAAATGGCTACACCTTC. Translated, it gives CASRTMGQGNGYTF.

This rearrangement joins TRBV7-9 to TRBJ1-4; D perhaps matches TRBD1 (5 bases). Germline assignment: CDR1 SEHNR and CDR2 FQNEAQ (reference sequence). Trimming took 5 bases from V and 0 from J, leaving 10 bases between them. The CDR3 is made up of 15 amino acids. The CDR3 loop is CASSPAGATNEKLFF. The DNA of the CDR3 is TGTGCCAGCAGCCCGGCGGGGGCAACTAATGAAAAACTGTTTTTT.

This clone is a singleton in its sample. The genes are TRBV9 and TRBJ2-1; perhaps TRBD1 as D (6 bases). Trimming took off 5 bases at V and 8 bases at J, with 11 bases between the two ends. The CDR3 totals 12 residues. Per the germline V gene, CDR1 is SGDLS and CDR2 is YYNGEE. CDR3 nucleotide sequence: TGTGCCAGCAGTTTAGGGGGAGATGAGCAGTTCTTC. This codes for CASSLGGDEQFF.

The J gene is TRBJ2-2, the V gene TRBV6-2 or TRBV6-3; 9 bases are a match to TRBD2. V trimming: 2 bases; J trimming: 7 bases; junction bases outside the gene matches: 8. This CDR3 has 16 residues. CDR1 MNHEY and CDR2 SVGEGT come from the germline V gene. The CDR3 here is CASSYIAGGPVGELFF. For the CDR3, the DNA is TGTGCCAGCAGTTACATTGCGGGGGGGCCCGTCGGGGAGCTGTTTTTT.

V usage is TRBV5-4 and J usage is TRBJ2-5; TRBD1 aligns across 7 bases. The length of the CDR3 is 16 residues. The V segment lost 4 bases and the J segment 2 bases; nucleotides outside the gene matches: 11. CDR1 is SGHNT and CDR2 is YYREEE in the germline V gene (reference sequence). The CDR3 reads CASSRTGQPVQETQYF. Here the CDR3 DNA reads TGTGCCAGCAGCCGCACGGGACAGCCCGTGCAAGAGACCCAGTACTTC.

On this clone: Relative to the germline gene, one junction end is altered; a read error may explain this. This chain uses TRBV2 with TRBJ1-6, with TRBD1 identical over 10 bases. Per germline, CDR1 SNHLY and CDR2 FYNNEI. This CDR3 comprises 13 residues. The CDR3 spells CASSEAGQGRRIF. The CDR3 DNA is TGTGCCAGCAGTGAAGCGGGACAGGGGCGTCGTATTTTT. Full variable domain (remainder filled in from reference TRBV2 and TRBJ1-6): EPEVTQTPSHQVTQMGQEVILRCVPISNHLYFYWYRQILGQKVEFLVSFYNNEISEKSEIFDDQFSVERPDGSNFTLKIRSTKLEDSAMYFCASSEAGQGRRIFGNGTRLTVT.

The DNA of the CDR3 is TGTGCCAGCAGCCTAGACAGGGGGCGCGGGGCTTTCTTT. Amino acid sequence: CASSLDRGRGAFF. The chain combines TRBV3-1 (or the pseudogene TRBV3-2) with TRBJ1-1; 10 bases map to TRBD1. The V segment lost 4 bases and the J segment 11 bases; nucleotides outside the gene matches: 7. Per the germline V gene, CDR1 is LGHDT and CDR2 is YNNKEL (reference sequence). CDR3 length: 13 amino acids.

The rearrangement joins TRBV7-2 to TRBJ2-2; D not certain. Germline loops: CDR1 SGHTA, CDR2 FQGNSA. The ends were cut back, 5 bases at V and 5 bases at J, with 15 bases in the middle. The CDR3 is made up of 15 amino acids. The CDR3 DNA reads as TGTGCCAGCAGCCGCCCCGCTATGAGGACCGGGGAGCTGTTTTTT. Its translation is CASSRPAMRTGELFF.

The rearrangement links TRBV2 to TRBJ1-5; weak D call: TRBD1 (6 bases). The germline V gene has CDR1 SNHLY and CDR2 FYNNEI. The CDR3 has 13 residues. V was pared by 8 bases and J by 4 bases, with 12 bases between. Here the CDR3 DNA reads TGTGCCAGCTTACAGGGTTTTAATCAGCCCCAGCATTTT. Residues: CASLQGFNQPQHF.

The chain links TRBV6-5 to TRBJ1-3; D ambiguous. Per germline, CDR1 MNHEY and CDR2 SVGAGI. CDR3 length: 12 amino acids. Trimming shortened V by 8 bases and J by 3 bases, and 8 bases separated the two germline ends. CDR3 sequence: CASVSDGNTIYF. DNA for the CDR3: TGTGCCAGCGTTTCAGATGGAAACACCATATATTTT.

The V and J genes are TRBV19 and TRBJ1-4; no firm D call. The germline CDR1 and CDR2 sequences are LNHDA and SQIVND (reference sequence). Trimming removed 3 bases from V and 4 bases from J, with 21 bases in between. The CDR3 covers 18 residues. In DNA, the CDR3 is TGTGCCAGTAGTATTGGGTCCAGCCTGGAGCTTGATAATGAAAAACTGTTTTTT. Amino acid sequence: CASSIGSSLELDNEKLFF.

The rearrangement links TRBV7-3 to TRBJ1-4, with a possible D match to TRBD1 (5 bases). CDR3 length: 20 residues. Per the germline V gene, CDR1 is SGHTA and CDR2 is FQGTGA. Trimming pared 3 bases from V and 4 bases from J, leaving 27 bases between. CDR3 coding DNA: TGTGCCAGCAGCTTTTTTAAGATCGTCGGGGTTTCGGGGGGTAATGAAAAACTGTTTTTT. This sequence encodes CASSFFKIVGVSGGNEKLFF. Looking up the rest from reference TRBV7-3 and TRBJ1-4 gives the full variable domain: GAGVSQTPSNKVTEKGKYVELRCDPISGHTALYWYRQSLGQGPEFLIYFQGTGAADDSGLPNDRFFAVRPEGSVSTLKIQRTERGDSAVYLCASSFFKIVGVSGGNEKLFFGSGTQLSVL.

V is TRBV5-4 and J is TRBJ2-1; 8 nucleotides line up with TRBD2. The CDR3 is 16 residues long. The J segment lost 1 base and the V segment lost 0 bases, leaving 3 bases of the junction unmatched. In germline, CDR1 is SGHNT, CDR2 YYREEE (reference sequence). CDR3: CASSLGAGGSYNEQFF. The CDR3 DNA reads TGTGCCAGCAGCTTGGGGGCGGGGGGTTCCTACAATGAGCAGTTCTTC. The whole variable domain, remainder taken from reference TRBV5-4 and TRBJ2-1, is ETGVTQSPTHLIKTRGQQVTLRCSSQSGHNTVSWYQQALGQGPQFIFQYYREEENGRGNFPPRFSGLQFPNYSSELNVNALELDDSALYLCASSLGAGGSYNEQFFGPGTRLTVL.

This sequence joins TRBV15 and TRBJ2-1, with 10 nucleotides matching TRBD1. The trim removed 9 bases at V and 4 bases at J, leaving 9 bases unmatched. Germline values: CDR1 LNHNV, CDR2 YYDKDF (reference sequence). The CDR3 has 15 amino acids. In DNA form, the CDR3 reads TGTGCCACACTTCCTAGGACAGGGGGATACAATGAGCAGTTCTTC. Translation: CATLPRTGGYNEQFF.

As to this clone: Mismatch with germline at one junction end may stem from a read error. At the DNA level, this CDR3 is encoded by other sequences in the same sample as well. The rearrangement uses TRBV24-1 and TRBJ2-5, with 7 bases aligning to TRBD1. This CDR3 is built from 15 residues. Germline CDR1 and CDR2: KGHDR and SFDVKD. CDR3 nucleotide sequence: TGTGCCACCAGTGATCCTAACAGGGGAAAAGAGACTCAGTACTTC. It yields the protein CATSDPNRGKETQYF.

The CDR3 DNA sequence: TGTGCCAGCAGCCCGTCCGCACAGGGCGGCTACACCTTC. Residues: CASSPSAQGGYTF. This chain uses TRBV7-3 with TRBJ1-2, with a possible D match to TRBD1 (6 bases). This CDR3 region has 13 residues. Per germline, CDR1 SGHTA and CDR2 FQGTGA. The V and J ends lost 5 bases and 8 bases respectively, with 15 bases between them.

The chain has TRBV7-9 and TRBJ2-7; perhaps TRBD1 as D (5 bases). The ends were cut back, 3 bases at V and 0 bases at J, with 9 bases in the middle. The CDR3 totals 14 residues. Per the germline V gene, CDR1 is SEHNR and CDR2 is FQNEAQ (reference sequence). The CDR3 spells CASSFADNSYEQYF. The CDR3 nucleotides read TGTGCCAGCAGCTTTGCGGACAACTCCTACGAGCAGTACTTC. Supplemented by reference TRBV7-9 and TRBJ2-7, the full variable domain reads DTGVSQNPRHKITKRGQNVTFRCDPISEHNRLYWYRQTLGQGPEFLTYFQNEAQLEKSRLLSDRFSAERPKGSFSTLEIQRTEQGDSAMYLCASSFADNSYEQYFGPGTRLTVT.

The V call is TRBV4-3, the J call TRBJ2-1; no firm D call. V was shortened by 1 base and J by 3 bases, with 7 bases between the two germline ends. CDR1 is LGHNA and CDR2 is YSLEER in the germline V gene. The CDR3 has 14 residues. The CDR3 spells CASSQGLDYNEQFF. As DNA, the CDR3 is TGCGCCAGCAGCCAAGGGTTAGACTACAATGAGCAGTTCTTC.

The gene calls are TRBV7-8 and TRBJ1-1, with D perhaps matching TRBD1 (5 bases). The V gene's germline CDR1 is SGHVS and CDR2 FQNEAQ. Deletions cut 5 bases from V and 6 bases from J, with 19 bases between. This CDR3 is built from 15 residues. CDR3 residues: CASSAVVRQSSEAFF. Here the CDR3 DNA reads TGTGCCAGCAGCGCAGTGGTCCGACAGTCCTCTGAAGCTTTCTTT. Full variable domain (outside the CDR3, taken from reference TRBV7-8 and TRBJ1-1): GAGVSQSPRYKVAKRGQDVALRCDPISGHVSLFWYQQALGQGPEFLTYFQNEAQLDKSGLPSDRFFAERPEGSVSTLKIQRTQQEDSAVYLCASSAVVRQSSEAFFGQGTRLTVV.

V usage is TRBV6-1 and J usage is TRBJ1-6; D is undetermined. Trimming left V 3 bases short and J 0 bases short, with 12 bases between. CDR3 length equals 17 residues. Per germline, CDR1 MNHNS and CDR2 SASEGT. The CDR3 spells CASSDRGIGSYNSPLHF. The CDR3 DNA is TGTGCCAGCAGTGACCGAGGGATCGGCTCCTATAATTCACCCCTCCACTTT.

The chain uses TRBV7-2 and TRBJ1-1, with 11 bases identical to TRBD1. The CDR3 is 16 residues long. V was clipped by 3 bases and J by 11 bases; unmatched bases: 14. CDR1 is SGHTA and CDR2 is FQGNSA in the germline V gene. The CDR3 sequence is CASSFSGTGGGGRAFF. CDR3 DNA sequence: TGTGCCAGCAGCTTCTCCGGGACAGGGGGAGGTGGTCGGGCTTTCTTT.

The genes are TRBV5-1 and TRBJ2-1; 11 nucleotides agree with TRBD1. CDR1 and CDR2 from the germline V gene are SGHRS and YFSETQ. CDR3 length equals 14 residues. After removal of 5 bases from V and 8 bases from J, the junction contained 6 bases not matched to a gene. The CDR3 region is CASSPGQGVYEQFF. Written as DNA, the CDR3 is TGCGCCAGCAGTCCGGGACAGGGGGTATATGAGCAGTTCTTC.

The chain links TRBV7-9 to TRBJ1-6; 7 bases are a match to TRBD1. There are 14 residues in the CDR3. The germline gives CDR1 SEHNR, CDR2 FQNEAQ (reference sequence). V lost 5 bases and J lost 7; bases outside the gene matches: 5. The CDR3 region is CASSPRQGNSPLHF. In nucleotides, the CDR3 is TGTGCCAGCAGCCCACGACAGGGCAATTCACCCCTCCACTTT.

This clone appeared once. V usage is TRBV6-6 and J usage is TRBJ1-5; no definite D call. The CDR3 sequence is 15 residues long. The germline V gene has CDR1 MNHNY and CDR2 SVGAGI (reference sequence). V lost 6 bases and J 4 bases, leaving 16 bases between the germline ends. In DNA form, the CDR3 reads TGTGCCAGCAGCCGGGAGGAAGCTTGGAATCAGCCCCAGCATTTT. Translation: CASSREEAWNQPQHF.

V usage is TRBV18 and J usage is TRBJ2-5; D may be TRBD2 (6 bases). Germline V lookup: CDR1 KGHSH, CDR2 LQKENI. Trimming removed 6 bases at V and 3 bases at J, with 14 bases between. The CDR3 is 14 amino acids. For the CDR3, the DNA is TGTGCCAGCTCGACCAGCGGGTTGAAAGAGACCCAGTACTTC. Its protein is CASSTSGLKETQYF.

The CDR3 DNA reads as TGTGCCAGCAGTTCGCTCCTAACATGGTTGGGCGGGGGGATAGGGACCCAGTACTTC. It encodes CASSSLLTWLGGGIGTQYF. The chain uses TRBV28 and TRBJ2-5; TRBD2 aligns across 8 bases. The V segment lost 4 bases and the J segment 7 bases; nucleotides outside the gene matches: 23. This CDR3 spans 19 amino acids. CDR1 and CDR2 from the germline V gene are MDHEN and SYDVKM.